This T cell receptor (beta chain) was sequenced in a study of T cell responses to AZD1222 COVID-19 vaccine. Study-wide results and limits: Spike-wide coverage was observed for vaccine-associated CD4 TCRs, with dominant responses at 160-218 and 743-854.

Trimming removed 3 bases from V and 4 bases from J, with 8 bases in between. The CDR3 has 13 amino acids. Germline loops: CDR1 LGHNA, CDR2 YSLEER. Comments on this clone: What it binds is not known.

The data were produced by immunoSEQ multiplex PCR, yet TCRdb's version contains in-frame clones alone and is incomplete. The table lists roughly 100,000 clones, 85% to 90% of them singletons. This chain joins TRBV4-3 and TRBJ2-3; D gene uncertain. This TCR derives from an adult in good health. The specimen was peripheral blood, collected on day 0 of AZD1222 vaccination. DNA of the CDR3: TGCGCCAGCAGCCATGAGTTGGCAGATACGCAGTATTTT. Translating gives CASSHELADTQYF.